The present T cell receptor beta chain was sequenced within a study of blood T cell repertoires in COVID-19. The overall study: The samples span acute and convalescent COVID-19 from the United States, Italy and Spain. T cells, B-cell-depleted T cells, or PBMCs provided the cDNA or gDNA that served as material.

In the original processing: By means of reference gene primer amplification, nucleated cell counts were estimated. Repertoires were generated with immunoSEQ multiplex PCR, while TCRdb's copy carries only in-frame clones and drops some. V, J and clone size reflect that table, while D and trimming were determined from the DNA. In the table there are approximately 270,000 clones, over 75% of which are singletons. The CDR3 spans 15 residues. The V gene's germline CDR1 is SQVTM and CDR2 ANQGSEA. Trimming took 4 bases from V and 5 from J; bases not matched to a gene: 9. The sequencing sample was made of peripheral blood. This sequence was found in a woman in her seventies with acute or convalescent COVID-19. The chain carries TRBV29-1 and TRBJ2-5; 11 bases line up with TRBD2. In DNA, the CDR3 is TGCAGCGTTGGGCAACTAGCGGGGGCGCGGGAGACCCAGTACTTC. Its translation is CSVGQLAGARETQYF. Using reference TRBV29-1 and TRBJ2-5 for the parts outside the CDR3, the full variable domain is SAVISQKPSRDICQRGTSLTIQCQVDSQVTMMFWYRQQPGQSLTLIATANQGSEATYESGFVIDKFPISRPNLTFSTLTVSNMSPEDSSIYLCSVGQLAGARETQYFGPGTRLLVL.